The 4 T cell receptor beta chains presented below share a single source sample, sequenced in a study of shared clonotypes between healthy human individuals. The data were produced by immunoSEQ multiplex PCR, yet TCRdb's version contains in-frame clones alone and is incomplete. The sample yields approximately 1,000,000 clones, 60% to 80% seen once. The sequenced sample consisted of memory CD4+ T cells from PBMCs. Stated subset: CD45RA-negative fraction. The receptors shown here come from a man aged 18 to 30 in good health. Some clones in this sample may be carry-over from other donors' samples.

The CDR3 coding sequence is TGCGCCAGCAGCCCTTTGGGTGGGGCCAACGTCCTGACTTTC. Translated: CASSPLGGANVLTF. The V call is TRBV5-1, the J call TRBJ2-6, with D uncertain. CDR1 is SGHRS and CDR2 is YFSETQ in the germline V gene. CDR3 length: 14 amino acids. V was clipped by 4 bases and J by 3 bases, with 8 bases between them. The whole variable domain, remainder taken from reference TRBV5-1 and TRBJ2-6, is KAGVTQTPRYLIKTRGQQVTLSCSPISGHRSVSWYQQTPGQGLQFLFEYFSETQRNKGNFPGRFSGRQFSNSRSEMNVSTLELGDSALYLCASSPLGGANVLTFGAGSRLTVL.

The chain couples TRBV12-2 to TRBJ1-5. TRBV12-2 is tagged as a pseudogene. This CDR3 has 17 amino acids. CDR3 in amino acids: CASRLIVGGYSNQPQHF. The CDR3 nucleotides read TGTGCAAGTCGCTTAATAGTTGGCGGGTATAGCAATCAGCCCCAGCATTTT.

The chain employs TRBV7-9 and TRBJ1-2; D not certain. Germline V gives CDR1 SEHNR, CDR2 FQNEAQ (reference sequence). The V end lost 4 bases, the J end lost 5 bases, and 11 bases lay between the germline ends. CDR3 length: 13 residues. This chain's CDR3 is CASSSSAAYGYTF. CDR3 DNA: TGTGCCAGCAGCTCCTCGGCGGCTTATGGCTACACCTTC.

The rearrangement links TRBV12-5 to TRBJ1-1, with D possibly being TRBD1 (6 bases). CDR3 length: 13 amino acids. CDR1 and CDR2 from the germline V gene are LGHNT and FRNRAP. Trimming pared 6 bases from V and 5 bases from J, leaving 13 bases between. DNA of the CDR3: TGTGCTAGTGGCCCGGAAAGGGGGACTGAAGCTTTCTTT. This gives the protein CASGPERGTEAFF.